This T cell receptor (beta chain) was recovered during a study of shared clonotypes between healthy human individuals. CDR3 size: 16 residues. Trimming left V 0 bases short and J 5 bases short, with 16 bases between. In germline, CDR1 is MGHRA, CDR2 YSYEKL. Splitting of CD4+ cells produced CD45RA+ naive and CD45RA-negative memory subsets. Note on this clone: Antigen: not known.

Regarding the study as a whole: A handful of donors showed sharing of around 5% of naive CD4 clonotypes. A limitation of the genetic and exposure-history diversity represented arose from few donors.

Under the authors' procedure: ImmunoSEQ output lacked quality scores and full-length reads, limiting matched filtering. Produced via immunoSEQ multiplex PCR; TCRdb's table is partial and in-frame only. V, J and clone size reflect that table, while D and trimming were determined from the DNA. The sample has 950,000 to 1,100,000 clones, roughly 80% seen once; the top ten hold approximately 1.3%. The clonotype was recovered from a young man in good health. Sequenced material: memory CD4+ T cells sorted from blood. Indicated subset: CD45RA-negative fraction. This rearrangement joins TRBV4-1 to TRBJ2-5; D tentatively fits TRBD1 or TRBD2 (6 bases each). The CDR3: CASSQEEKSGAETQYF. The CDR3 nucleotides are TGCGCCAGCAGCCAAGAAGAAAAATCGGGGGCGGAGACCCAGTACTTC.